This note documents a single TCR beta chain sequence. Sequenced by immunoSEQ multiplex PCR; TCRdb stores in-frame clones only, minus some. The repertoire holds more than 150,000 clones, with roughly 91% as singletons. The sample is drawn from a study of cytomegalovirus exposure and HLA in healthy donors. The CDR3 runs 13 residues. Germline values: CDR1 WNHNN, CDR2 SYGVQD (reference sequence). The V gene end was trimmed by 6 bases and the J gene end by 0 bases; junction bases not matched to a gene: 1. The rearrangement uses TRBV10-1 and TRBJ2-5; 7 bases are shared with TRBD2. The material sequenced was PBMCs. The TCR comes from a man between 18 and 35 years old in good health and CMV-seronegative. The CDR3 is CASSRGDQETQYF. CDR3 bases: TGCGCCAGCAGCCGGGGGGACCAAGAGACCCAGTACTTC.